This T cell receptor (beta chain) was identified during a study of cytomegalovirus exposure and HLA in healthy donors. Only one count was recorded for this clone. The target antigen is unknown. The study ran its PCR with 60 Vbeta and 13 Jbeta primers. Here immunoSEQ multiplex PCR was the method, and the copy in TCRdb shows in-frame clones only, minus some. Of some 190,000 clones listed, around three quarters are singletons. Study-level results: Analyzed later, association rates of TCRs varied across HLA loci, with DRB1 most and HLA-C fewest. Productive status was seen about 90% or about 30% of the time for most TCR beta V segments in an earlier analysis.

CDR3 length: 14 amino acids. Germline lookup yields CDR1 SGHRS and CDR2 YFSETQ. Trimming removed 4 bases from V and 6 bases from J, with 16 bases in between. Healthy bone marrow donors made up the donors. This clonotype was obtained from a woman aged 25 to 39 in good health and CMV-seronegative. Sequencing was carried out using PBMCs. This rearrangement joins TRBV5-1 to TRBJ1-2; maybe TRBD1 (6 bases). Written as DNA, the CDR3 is TGCGCCAGCAGCCAGGACAGAGCCGACGATGGCTACACCTTC. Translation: CASSQDRADDGYTF.